This T cell receptor (beta chain) was recorded in a study of T-cell reconstitution after alpha-beta-depleted transplantation in children. The study, taken as a whole, reports: Once a year had passed after transplant, T-cell counts and diversity came mostly from newly produced T cells. About two months after transplant, alpha-beta T cells reportedly came from several hundred expanded graft clones. TCRbeta diversity was high at day 60 in some patients (a result of surviving recipient T cells and thymic progenitors).

This clonotype was counted many times. Its antigen remains unknown. Unique molecular identifiers tagged the TCRbeta library. TCRdb re-derived calls from the PCR reads in MiXCR, one entry per CDR3 protein. The sample includes approximately 8,000 distinct CDR3 sequences, over 9.5% of them seen just once. V lost 5 bases to trimming and J lost 6 bases; unmatched junction nucleotides: 11. This CDR3 spans 15 amino acids. Germline values: CDR1 KGHSH, CDR2 LQKENI. V is TRBV18 and J is TRBJ2-7; 9 bases fit TRBD2. This TCR derives from a patient aged 2-10 years who had a stem cell transplant for inherited bone marrow failure, so the T cells may come from the graft donor. This specimen was PBMCs, mostly from graft donor cells, taken 60 days after TCRalphabeta/CD19-depleted stem cell transplant. In DNA form, the CDR3 reads TGTGCCAGCTCAGCGCGAATAGCGGGAGCGGGCGAGCAGTACTTC. Its protein is CASSARIAGAGEQYF.